The 28 T cell receptor beta chains given below trace back to one sample, sequenced in a study of Ad26.COV2.S vaccination and SARS-CoV-2 variants. Measured with immunoSEQ multiplex PCR; TCRdb has only the in-frame clones, and not every one. The sample records some 180,000 clones, approximately 90% being singletons. The input for sequencing was peripheral blood, taken after recovery from COVID-19. Receptor source: a human donor who had recovered from COVID-19.

This clone is a singleton in its sample. This chain connects TRBV9 to TRBJ2-5, with D hard to call. V was pared by 3 bases and J by 5 bases, with 11 bases between. The V gene's germline CDR1 is SGDLS and CDR2 YYNGEE. The CDR3 is 13 amino acids. The CDR3 DNA follows: TGTGCCAGCAGCGAGGCCCCGATGGAGACCCAGTACTTC. As protein: CASSEAPMETQYF.

The chain couples TRBV7-9 to TRBJ1-2; D is unclear. This CDR3 has 15 amino acids. CDR1 is SEHNR and CDR2 is FQNEAQ in the germline V gene (reference sequence). The ends were cut back, 0 bases at V and 8 bases at J, with 16 bases in the middle. CDR3 nucleotides: TGTGCCAGCAGCTTAGCGAGGAGAAGGGTTGCCGGCTACACCTTC. This codes for CASSLARRRVAGYTF.

The V gene is TRBV18, the J gene TRBJ2-7; a weak D match, TRBD1 (7 bases). CDR1 and CDR2 from the germline V gene are KGHSH and LQKENI. The CDR3 extends over 16 amino acids. The V end was cut by 1 base, the J end by 2 bases, with 15 bases between. For the CDR3, the DNA is TGTGCCAGCTCACCACAAATCAGGAGGGGGCCCTACGAGCAGTACTTC. Translating it yields CASSPQIRRGPYEQYF.

The chain uses TRBV6-4 and TRBJ2-3; 7 bases match TRBD1. Germline V gene data show CDR1 as MRHNA and CDR2 as SNTAGT. The J segment lost 3 bases and the V segment lost 3 bases, leaving 6 bases of the junction unmatched. The CDR3 consists of 15 residues. CDR3 in amino acids: CASSEQGGETDTQYF. Here the CDR3 DNA reads TGTGCCAGCAGTGAACAAGGGGGCGAGACAGATACGCAGTATTTT.

This clone was seen more than once but under ten times. This chain uses TRBV30 with TRBJ2-2; D is ambiguous. Trimming cost V 3 bases and J 7 bases, with 12 bases left between them. The CDR3 spans 13 residues. Germline CDR1 reads GTSNPN; CDR2 reads SVGIG (reference sequence). The CDR3 DNA is TGTGCCTGGAGACGGCCCCCGGGCGGGGAGCTGTTTTTT. The encoded protein is CAWRRPPGGELFF.

This chain connects TRBV19 to TRBJ1-5, with a weak D call TRBD1 (6 bases). Trimming shortened V by 1 base and J by 3 bases, and 10 bases separated the two germline ends. The CDR3 loop spans 15 amino acids. Germline CDR1 is LNHDA and CDR2 is SQIVND (reference sequence). The CDR3, as DNA: TGTGCCAGTAGTATAGGTGGACAGTTCAATCAGCCCCAGCATTTT. Translated: CASSIGGQFNQPQHF.

V and J are TRBV2 and TRBJ1-2; D unclear. CDR1 and CDR2 (germline): SNHLY, FYNNEI. The V and J ends lost 2 bases and 7 bases respectively, with 11 bases between them. The CDR3 extends over 13 amino acids. Written as DNA, the CDR3 is TGTGCCAGCAGTGAATTAATCAAAACTGGCTACACCTTC. This codes for CASSELIKTGYTF.

The genes are TRBV15 and TRBJ2-2; 12 nucleotides align to TRBD2. The V segment lost 5 bases and the J segment 5 bases; nucleotides outside the gene matches: 6. Per germline, CDR1 LNHNV and CDR2 YYDKDF (reference sequence). The CDR3 totals 16 residues. This CDR3 is CATSRTTSGSTGELFF. The CDR3 nucleotides read TGTGCCACCAGCCGTACGACTAGCGGGAGTACCGGGGAGCTGTTTTTT. Full variable domain (rest looked up from reference TRBV15 and TRBJ2-2): DAMVIQNPRYQVTQFGKPVTLSCSQTLNHNVMYWYQQKSSQAPKLLFHYYDKDFNNEADTPDNFQSRRPNTSFCFLDIRSPGLGDTAMYLCATSRTTSGSTGELFFGEGSRLTVL.

The genes are TRBV5-4 and TRBJ2-1; 8 bases agree with TRBD2. This CDR3 region has 15 residues. J was trimmed by 2 bases and V by 4 bases; bases with no gene match: 5. Germline V gives CDR1 SGHNT, CDR2 YYREEE (reference sequence). DNA of the CDR3: TGTGCCAGCAGCCGGGGGGGGGAAGCCTACAATGAGCAGTTCTTC. Amino acid sequence: CASSRGGEAYNEQFF.

The chain employs TRBV19 and TRBJ1-4, with a tentative D call TRBD1 (5 bases). Deletions cut 7 bases from V and 2 bases from J, with 11 bases between. The CDR3 runs 14 residues. The V gene's germline CDR1 is LNHDA and CDR2 SQIVND (reference sequence). The CDR3 sequence: CASNQGLTNEKLFF. CDR3 DNA: TGTGCCAGTAATCAGGGTTTGACTAATGAAAAACTGTTTTTT.

The chain uses TRBV27 and TRBJ1-1; TRBD1 might be the D (5 bases). Germline V gives CDR1 MNHEY, CDR2 SMNVEV (reference sequence). The CDR3 has 14 amino acids. The V and J ends lost 6 bases and 1 base respectively, with 12 bases between them. CDR3 loop: CASRIRQRNTEAFF. The CDR3 coding sequence is TGTGCCAGCAGGATTCGACAGCGGAACACTGAAGCTTTCTTT.

The V gene is TRBV6-6, the J gene TRBJ1-2; D remains unclear. Trimming cost V 2 bases and J 6 bases, with 13 bases left between them. Germline CDR1 is MNHNY and CDR2 is SVGAGI (reference sequence). The CDR3 is 14 residues long. The CDR3 protein is CASSYEGPIDGYTF. The CDR3 DNA follows: TGTGCCAGCAGTTACGAGGGTCCCATTGATGGCTACACCTTC.

In its sample, this clone was seen once. The chain joins TRBV30 to TRBJ1-5; 7 bases agree with TRBD1. Losses at the gene ends were 0 bases for V and 1 base for J; bases not matched to a gene: 12. This CDR3 spans 18 amino acids. Germline V gene data show CDR1 as GTSNPN and CDR2 as SVGIG (reference sequence). This CDR3 reads CAWSVRSRADRSNQPQHF. CDR3 bases: TGTGCCTGGAGTGTACGTAGCCGAGCGGACAGGAGCAATCAGCCCCAGCATTTT.

The rearrangement links TRBV5-6 to TRBJ2-1; D remains unclear. This CDR3 spans 13 amino acids. Trimming cost V 0 bases and J 7 bases, with 8 bases left between them. Germline CDR1 is SGHDT and CDR2 is YYEEEE. The CDR3 region has the DNA TGTGCCAGCAGCTTGGTCGATGCAAATGAGCAGTTCTTC. Protein product: CASSLVDANEQFF.

The count of this clone is one. DNA for the CDR3: TGTGCCAGCAGTGGAACCGGGGGACAGGGGTTCCACGAGCAGTACTTC. It is translated as CASSGTGGQGFHEQYF. V is TRBV6-1 and J is TRBJ2-7, with 10 bases aligning to TRBD1. After removal of 4 bases from V and 5 bases from J, the junction contained 11 bases not matched to a gene. Germline values: CDR1 MNHNS, CDR2 SASEGT. This CDR3 is built from 16 residues.

This clone was seen only once. V gene TRBV7-8 combines with J gene TRBJ1-4, with a tentative D call TRBD1 (6 bases). Trimming removed 1 base at V and 10 bases at J, with 16 bases between. The CDR3 spans 15 residues. Germline CDR1 is SGHVS and CDR2 is FQNEAQ. The CDR3 DNA reads TGTGCCAGCAGCTTAGGTGGCAGGGGAATCGGAAAACTGTTTTTT. Translated: CASSLGGRGIGKLFF. Together with reference TRBV7-8 and TRBJ1-4, the CDR3 gives the full variable domain: GAGVSQSPRYKVAKRGQDVALRCDPISGHVSLFWYQQALGQGPEFLTYFQNEAQLDKSGLPSDRFFAERPEGSVSTLKIQRTQQEDSAVYLCASSLGGRGIGKLFFGSGTQLSVL.

The chain combines TRBV9 with TRBJ2-7; D is ambiguous. There are 13 residues in the CDR3. From germline, CDR1 is SGDLS and CDR2 YYNGEE. V was shortened by 4 bases and J by 3 bases, with 11 bases between the two germline ends. This CDR3 is CASSPDGNYEQYF. CDR3 sequence (DNA): TGTGCCAGCAGCCCGGACGGAAACTACGAGCAGTACTTC.

The chain combines TRBV7-2 with TRBJ1-6, with 7 bases fitting TRBD1. The V segment lost 5 bases and the J segment 13 bases; nucleotides outside the gene matches: 8. The CDR3 sequence is 13 residues long. CDR1 and CDR2 from the germline V gene are SGHTA and FQGNSA. The CDR3 sequence: CASSNTGAGPLHF. The CDR3 coding sequence is TGTGCCAGCAGCAACACAGGGGCCGGTCCCCTCCACTTT.

The rearrangement links TRBV25-1 to TRBJ2-2; a possible D gene is TRBD1 (5 bases). CDR3 length equals 11 residues. Trimming took 9 bases from V and 7 from J, leaving 9 bases between them. CDR1 MGHDK and CDR2 SYGVNS come from the germline V gene. This chain's CDR3 is CASRGGGELFF. CDR3 coding DNA: TGTGCCAGTAGGGGTGGCGGGGAGCTGTTTTTT.

The V and J genes are TRBV7-9 and TRBJ2-5, with 8 bases matching TRBD2. Germline V gene sequence: CDR1 SEHNR, CDR2 FQNEAQ (reference sequence). V was pared by 5 bases and J by 2 bases, with 13 bases of the junction left unmatched. The CDR3 is made up of 17 amino acids. CDR3 loop: CASSPEGVLAEQETQYF. The CDR3 coding sequence is TGTGCCAGCAGCCCGGAGGGGGTACTAGCGGAACAAGAGACCCAGTACTTC. The variable domain in full, with the rest retrieved from reference TRBV7-9 and TRBJ2-5, is DTGVSQNPRHKITKRGQNVTFRCDPISEHNRLYWYRQTLGQGPEFLTYFQNEAQLEKSRLLSDRFSAERPKGSFSTLEIQRTEQGDSAMYLCASSPEGVLAEQETQYFGPGTRLLVL.

V is TRBV21-1 and J is TRBJ1-2; TRBD1 is the table's D call and was not checked against the DNA. TRBV21-1 has pseudogene status. This CDR3 is built from 14 residues. The CDR3 coding sequence is TGTGCCAGCCTCATTGAGACAGGGTACGAGGGCTACACCTTC. It is translated as CASLIETGYEGYTF.

This clone was detected a few times. The chain uses TRBV19 and TRBJ1-1; 7 bases are a match to TRBD1. Germline CDR1 is LNHDA and CDR2 is SQIVND (reference sequence). The length of the CDR3 is 16 residues. The V gene end was trimmed by 6 bases and the J gene end by 0 bases; junction bases not matched to a gene: 10. The CDR3 DNA follows: TGTGCCAGTAGCCCAAACAGGGACAGAGTGAACACTGAAGCTTTCTTT. As protein: CASSPNRDRVNTEAFF.

CDR3 in amino acids: CASRTGESGGYTF. The CDR3 DNA is TGTGCCAGCAGAACAGGCGAATCTGGTGGCTACACCTTC. The J gene is TRBJ1-2, the V gene TRBV6-4; a possible D gene is TRBD1 (5 bases). The CDR3 runs to 13 residues. Germline V CDR1 and CDR2: MRHNA, SNTAGT. V was pared by 6 bases and J by 7 bases, with 15 bases between.

This sequence joins TRBV5-1 and TRBJ2-2, with D tentatively TRBD2 (6 bases). The CDR3 loop spans 15 amino acids. The germline V and J ends were trimmed by 7 bases and 2 bases, with 15 bases remaining between them. The germline V gene has CDR1 SGHRS and CDR2 YFSETQ. CDR3 bases: TGCGCCAGCCACTTAGGGGACTTCAACACCGGGGAGCTGTTTTTT. Translation gives CASHLGDFNTGELFF.

The chain recombines TRBV28 with TRBJ1-6; unclear D gene. With 2 bases removed from V and 12 bases from J, the gap between germline ends came to 11 bases. Germline V gene sequence: CDR1 MDHEN, CDR2 SYDVKM. This CDR3 spans 13 amino acids. The CDR3 sequence: CASSLRLRGPLHF. The CDR3 nucleotides read TGTGCCAGCAGTTTACGCCTCCGGGGACCCCTCCACTTT.

The chain employs TRBV11-1 and TRBJ1-2; D unclear. The CDR3 runs to 14 residues. V was clipped by 5 bases and J by 4 bases, with 14 bases between them. Germline V gene data show CDR1 as SGHAT and CDR2 as FQDESV (reference sequence). The CDR3 spells CASSPPGNLYGYTF. The CDR3 region has the DNA TGTGCCAGCAGCCCCCCTGGAAATCTCTATGGCTACACCTTC.

The chain has TRBV5-4 and TRBJ2-2, with a weak D call TRBD2 (6 bases). This CDR3 spans 16 amino acids. Germline CDR1 SGHNT, CDR2 YYREEE (reference sequence). V was clipped by 2 bases and J by 1 base, with 12 bases between them. CDR3 loop: CASSFSAGMNTGELFF. DNA of the CDR3: TGTGCCAGCAGCTTTTCAGCGGGTATGAACACCGGGGAGCTGTTTTTT. The complete variable domain, with remaining parts taken from reference TRBV5-4 and TRBJ2-2, reads ETGVTQSPTHLIKTRGQQVTLRCSSQSGHNTVSWYQQALGQGPQFIFQYYREEENGRGNFPPRFSGLQFPNYSSELNVNALELDDSALYLCASSFSAGMNTGELFFGEGSRLTVL.

V and J are TRBV7-2 and TRBJ2-3; unclear D gene. Trimming took 0 bases from V and 5 from J, leaving 9 bases between them. The CDR3 sequence is 14 residues long. Germline CDR1 reads SGHTA; CDR2 reads FQGNSA. CDR3 sequence (DNA): TGTGCCAGCAGCTTAGCGCTGAAGAAAGATACGCAGTATTTT. It yields the protein CASSLALKKDTQYF. Full variable domain (remainder filled in from reference TRBV7-2 and TRBJ2-3): GAGVSQSPSNKVTEKGKDVELRCDPISGHTALYWYRQSLGQGLEFLIYFQGNSAPDKSGLPSDRFSAERTGGSVSTLTIQRTQQEDSAVYLCASSLALKKDTQYFGPGTRLTVL.